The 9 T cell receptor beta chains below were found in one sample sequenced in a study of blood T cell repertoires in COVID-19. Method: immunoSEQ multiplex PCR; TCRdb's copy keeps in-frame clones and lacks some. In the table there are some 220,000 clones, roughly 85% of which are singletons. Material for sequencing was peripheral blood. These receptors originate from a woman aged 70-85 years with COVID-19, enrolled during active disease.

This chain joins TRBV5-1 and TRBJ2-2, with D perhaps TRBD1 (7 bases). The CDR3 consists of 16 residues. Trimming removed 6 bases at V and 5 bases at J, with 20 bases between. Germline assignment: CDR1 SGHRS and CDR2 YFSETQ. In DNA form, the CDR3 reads TGCGCCAGCACCCCATACTGGACAGGAGGGACCGGGGAGCTGTTTTTT. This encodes CASTPYWTGGTGELFF.

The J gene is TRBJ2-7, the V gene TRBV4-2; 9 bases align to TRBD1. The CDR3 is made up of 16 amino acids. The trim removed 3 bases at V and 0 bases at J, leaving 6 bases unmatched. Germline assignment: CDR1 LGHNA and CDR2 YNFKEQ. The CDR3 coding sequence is TGTGCCAGCAGCCACAGAACGACAGGGGGCTCCTACGAGCAGTACTTC. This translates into CASSHRTTGGSYEQYF.

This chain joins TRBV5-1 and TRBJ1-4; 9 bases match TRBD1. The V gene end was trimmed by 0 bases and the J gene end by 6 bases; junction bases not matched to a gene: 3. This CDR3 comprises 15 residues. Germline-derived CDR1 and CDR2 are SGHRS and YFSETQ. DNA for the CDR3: TGCGCCAGCAGCTTGGATGGACAGGGGTATGAAAAACTGTTTTTT. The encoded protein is CASSLDGQGYEKLFF.

The CDR3 sequence: CASSFAGEYGYTF. The CDR3 coding sequence is TGTGCCAGCAGTTTCGCAGGGGAGTATGGCTACACCTTC. The chain carries TRBV27 and TRBJ1-2, with D perhaps matching TRBD1 (6 bases). The CDR3 extends over 13 amino acids. V dropped 3 bases and J dropped 5 bases, with 10 bases sitting between them. The germline V gene has CDR1 MNHEY and CDR2 SMNVEV (reference sequence).

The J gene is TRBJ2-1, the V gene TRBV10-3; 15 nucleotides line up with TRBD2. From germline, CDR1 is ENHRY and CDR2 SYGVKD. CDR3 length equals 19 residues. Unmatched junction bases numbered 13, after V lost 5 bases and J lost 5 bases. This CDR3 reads CAISRPPGLAGGRDNEQFF. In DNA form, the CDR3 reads TGTGCCATCAGTCGTCCCCCGGGACTAGCGGGGGGCCGTGACAATGAGCAGTTCTTC.

The CDR3 bases are TGTGCCAGTAGTATAACACCAGGAAATCAGCCCCAGCATTTT. It yields the protein CASSITPGNQPQHF. V and J are TRBV19 and TRBJ1-5; no clear D gene. This CDR3 has 14 amino acids. The germline V gene has CDR1 LNHDA and CDR2 SQIVND (reference sequence). Trimming cost V 2 bases and J 4 bases, with 9 bases left between them.

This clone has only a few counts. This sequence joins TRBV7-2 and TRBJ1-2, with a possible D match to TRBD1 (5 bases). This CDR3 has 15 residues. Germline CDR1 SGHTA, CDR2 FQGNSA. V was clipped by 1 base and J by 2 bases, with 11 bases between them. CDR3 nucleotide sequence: TGTGCCAGCAGCTTAGTTGGGACTGCCAACTATGGCTACACCTTC. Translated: CASSLVGTANYGYTF.

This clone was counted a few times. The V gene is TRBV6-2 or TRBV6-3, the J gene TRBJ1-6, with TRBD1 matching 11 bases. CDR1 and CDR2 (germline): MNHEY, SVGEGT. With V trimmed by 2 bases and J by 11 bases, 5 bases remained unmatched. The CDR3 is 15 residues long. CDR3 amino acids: CASSYGGTGGPPLHF. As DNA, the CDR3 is TGTGCCAGCAGTTACGGCGGGACAGGGGGTCCACCCCTCCACTTT.

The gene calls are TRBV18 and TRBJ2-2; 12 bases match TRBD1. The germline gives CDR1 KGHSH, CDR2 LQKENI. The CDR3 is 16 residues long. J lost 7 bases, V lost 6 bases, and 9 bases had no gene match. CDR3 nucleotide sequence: TGTGCCAGCTCCCTTGCCGGGACAGGGGGCGTCGGGGAGCTGTTTTTT. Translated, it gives CASSLAGTGGVGELFF.